This T cell receptor beta chain was sequenced for a study of Ad26.COV2.S vaccination and SARS-CoV-2 variants. From germline, CDR1 is SGHNT and CDR2 YENEEA. The V end lost 1 base, the J end lost 3 bases, and 6 bases lay between the germline ends. The CDR3 runs 13 residues. Produced via immunoSEQ multiplex PCR; TCRdb's table is partial and in-frame only. The sample records some 390,000 clones, approximately 91% being singletons. The treatment was: some 20 received Ad26.COV2.S at low or high dose, single or two shots; roughly five received placebo; per-sample allocation not given. The samples date from day 63 after the first vaccine or placebo injection. SARS-CoV-2 spike from the Wuhan strain was encoded by the vaccine, an Ad26 vector.

Specimen: peripheral blood, collected in a trial of Ad26.COV2.S vaccine versus placebo. The J gene is TRBJ1-1, the V gene TRBV11-3, with D unresolved. The clonotype was recovered from a person aged 18-60 years who received the Ad26.COV2.S COVID-19 vaccine or a placebo. The CDR3 loop reads CASSLGWDTEAFF. The DNA for the CDR3 is TGTGCCAGCAGCTTAGGATGGGACACTGAAGCTTTCTTT.